The sequence of this T cell receptor beta chain was determined in a study of blood T cells in healthy people across ages. This clonotype was seen at least ten times. Germline CDR1 is SQVTM and CDR2 is ANQGSEA. The V segment lost 7 bases and the J segment 6 bases; nucleotides outside the gene matches: 8. This CDR3 comprises 13 residues. The second PCR ran 7 to 11 cycles with a sample-barcoded 5' primer and J-beta primers. TCRdb redid the calling of the 5' RACE reads with MiXCR, one entry per CDR3 protein. Among 540,000 or so distinct CDR3 sequences listed, more than 45% were seen once. This receptor was obtained from an elderly man in good health. Input material: blood. V is TRBV29-1 and J is TRBJ2-3; 9 bases are a match to TRBD1. As DNA, the CDR3 is TGCAGCGGGACAGGGGCGGTAGGGGATACGCAGTATTTT. Translated, it gives CSGTGAVGDTQYF.